The TCR beta chain under discussion was sequenced for a study of OX40 agonist ivuxolimab in advanced cancers. Points from the study as a whole: Clones of CD4+ and CD8+ blood T cells grew by week 6 at doses of 0.1 to 3.0 mg/kg.

Repertoires were generated with immunoSEQ multiplex PCR, while TCRdb's copy carries only in-frame clones and drops some. This sample carries around 18,000 clones, about 89% of them seen once, and the ten largest clones take 25% to 35%. Peripheral blood came from all dose cohorts at three timepoints. In regard to this clone: The antigen remains undetermined.

The CDR3 is made up of 15 amino acids. V lost 1 base to trimming and J lost 2 bases; unmatched junction nucleotides: 5. In germline, CDR1 is SGHNT, CDR2 YYREEE (reference sequence). This sequence joins TRBV5-4 and TRBJ2-5, with TRBD2 identical over 7 bases. This TCR was sampled from an adult with an advanced solid tumor such as melanoma, head and neck, liver or kidney cancer. The sequences come from CD4+ or CD8+ T cells sorted from blood, collected in a trial of the OX40 agonist ivuxolimab. CDR3 residues: CASSLRGSGQETQYF. CDR3 sequence (DNA): TGTGCCAGCAGCTTGCGCGGGAGTGGGCAAGAGACCCAGTACTTC.